The 4 T cell receptor beta chains reported below all come from one sample, sequenced in a study of blood T cell repertoires in COVID-19. TCRdb keeps only in-frame clones here, not all; method: immunoSEQ multiplex PCR. The data hold over 250,000 clones, with more than 75% observed a single time. The sequenced sample consisted of peripheral blood. These receptors all come from a man aged 40-50 years who had recovered from COVID-19.

V and J are TRBV11-2 and TRBJ2-5; 11 bases fit TRBD2. This CDR3 is 13 amino acids long. After removal of 6 bases from V and 5 bases from J, the junction contained 2 bases not matched to a gene. Germline V CDR1 and CDR2: SGHAT, FQNNGV. CDR3 loop: CASRGLAEETQYF. The CDR3 nucleotides are TGTGCCAGCAGGGGACTAGCGGAGGAGACCCAGTACTTC.

A single count supports this clone. The chain combines TRBV9 with TRBJ2-2, with a weak D call TRBD1 (6 bases). Looked up from germline, CDR1 is SGDLS and CDR2 is YYNGEE. Deletions cut 1 base from V and 4 bases from J, with 11 bases between. The CDR3 sequence is 15 residues long. CDR3 DNA sequence: TGTGCCAGCAGCGTAACAGGGCCGGGCACCGGGGAGCTGTTTTTT. This translates into CASSVTGPGTGELFF.

The CDR3 loop reads CAIKTGTETSYEQYF. DNA of the CDR3: TGTGCCATCAAAACCGGGACAGAGACCTCCTACGAGCAGTACTTC. The V and J genes are TRBV10-3 and TRBJ2-7; the match to TRBD1 covers 7 bases. The CDR3 runs 15 residues. Per the germline V gene, CDR1 is ENHRY and CDR2 is SYGVKD. With V trimmed by 7 bases and J by 0 bases, 9 bases remained unmatched.

The chain employs TRBV13 and TRBJ1-4; D might be TRBD1 (6 bases). V was shortened by 4 bases and J by 7 bases, with 13 bases between the two germline ends. The germline V gene encodes CDR1 PRHDT and CDR2 FYEKMQ (reference sequence). CDR3 length equals 14 residues. CDR3 amino acids: CASSSGVVGEKLFF. CDR3 DNA: TGTGCCAGCAGCTCAGGGGTAGTTGGTGAAAAACTGTTTTTT.